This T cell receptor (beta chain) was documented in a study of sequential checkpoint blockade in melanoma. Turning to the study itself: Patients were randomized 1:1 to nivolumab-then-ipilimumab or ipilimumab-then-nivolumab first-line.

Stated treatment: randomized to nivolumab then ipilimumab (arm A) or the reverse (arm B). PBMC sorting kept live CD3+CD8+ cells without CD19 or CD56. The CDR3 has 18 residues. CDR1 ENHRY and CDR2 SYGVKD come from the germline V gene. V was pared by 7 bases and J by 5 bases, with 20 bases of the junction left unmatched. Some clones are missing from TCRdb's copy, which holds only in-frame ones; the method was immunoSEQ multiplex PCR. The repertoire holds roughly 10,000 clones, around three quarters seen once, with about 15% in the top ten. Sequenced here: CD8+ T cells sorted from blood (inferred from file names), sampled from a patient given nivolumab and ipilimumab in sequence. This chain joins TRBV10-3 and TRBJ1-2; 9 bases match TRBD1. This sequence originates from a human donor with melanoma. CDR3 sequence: CAINMAWARDRAPYGYTF. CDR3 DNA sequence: TGTGCCATCAACATGGCATGGGCCAGGGACAGGGCTCCATATGGCTACACCTTC.